This entry is about one T cell receptor (beta chain). Its antigen is unknown. The sample belongs to a study of T cells in women clearing cervical HPV infection. Broader study findings: Cases and controls were distinguished at AUC just under 0.85 by richness and V genes.

Libraries were prepared by immunoSEQ multiplex PCR; TCRdb keeps only in-frame clonotypes and omits some of them. The sample has approximately 15,000 clones, and its top ten clones hold around 8%. The TCR was taken from a woman between 18 and 69 years old with a cervical HPV16 infection that either progressed to CIN3+ or cleared (not recorded which). The specimen was blood buffy coat.

The covered CDR3 bases are TGTGCCAGCAGGGGACAGTCAGATACG. Translating it yields CASRGQSDT. The CDR3 reads in full as CASRGQSDTQYF. The chain couples TRBV6-2 or TRBV6-3 to TRBJ2-3, with 7 bases that match TRBD1. The read terminates 3 residues before the CDR3 end, so the remaining end is supplied by the germline J gene. Losses at the gene ends were 6 bases for V and 4 bases for J; bases not matched to a gene: 1. This CDR3 contains 12 residues. Germline V gene sequence: CDR1 MNHEY, CDR2 SVGEGT.